The 24 T cell receptor beta chains listed next were all sequenced from one sample in a study of blood T cell repertoires in COVID-19. Profiling relied on immunoSEQ multiplex PCR, and the TCRdb table lists in-frame clones only, not all of them. The sample consists of under 200,000 clones, approximately 84% of them appearing once. The sequencing input was peripheral blood. The receptors shown here come from a woman aged 55-75 years with COVID-19, enrolled during active disease.

The chain links TRBV13 to TRBJ2-1, with D maybe TRBD2 (6 bases). The germline CDR1 and CDR2 sequences are PRHDT and FYEKMQ (reference sequence). The CDR3 is made up of 15 amino acids. Deletions cut 5 bases from V and 7 bases from J, with 18 bases between. The CDR3 sequence: CASSPAGLFRNEQFF. The CDR3 region has the DNA TGTGCCAGCAGCCCCGCGGGACTCTTTAGGAATGAGCAGTTCTTC.

V and J are TRBV18 and TRBJ1-1, with D possibly being TRBD1 (6 bases). The CDR3 loop spans 13 amino acids. Germline CDR1 and CDR2: KGHSH and LQKENI. Between the trimmed V and J ends, which lost 4 bases and 0 bases, there was a span of 6 bases. In DNA, the CDR3 is TGTGCCAGCTCACAGGGGGTGAACACTGAAGCTTTCTTT. It is translated as CASSQGVNTEAFF. The whole variable domain, filled in from reference TRBV18 and TRBJ1-1, reads NAGVMQNPRHLVRRRGQEARLRCSPMKGHSHVYWYRQLPEEGLKFMVYLQKENIIDESGMPKERFSAEFPKEGPSILRIQQVVRGDSAAYFCASSQGVNTEAFFGQGTRLTVV.

This chain uses TRBV6-6 with TRBJ2-1; 9 positions agree with TRBD1. Germline CDR1 reads MNHNY; CDR2 reads SVGAGI (reference sequence). The CDR3 is made up of 16 amino acids. The J segment lost 4 bases and the V segment lost 0 bases, leaving 4 bases of the junction unmatched. DNA for the CDR3: TGTGCCAGCAGTTACTCGAAGGGACAGGGATACAATGAGCAGTTCTTC. Its translation is CASSYSKGQGYNEQFF.

The gene calls are TRBV2 and TRBJ2-1; 13 positions agree with TRBD2. Germline lookup yields CDR1 SNHLY and CDR2 FYNNEI. The J segment lost 9 bases and the V segment lost 2 bases, leaving 13 bases of the junction unmatched. The CDR3 extends over 18 amino acids. CDR3 coding DNA: TGTGCCAGCAGTGAACGACGTCCGGGACTAGCGGGATCGGGTGAGCAGTTCTTC. Protein: CASSERRPGLAGSGEQFF.

V and J are TRBV7-2 and TRBJ2-5; a weak D match, TRBD1 (6 bases). This CDR3 region has 15 residues. Germline CDR1 is SGHTA and CDR2 is FQGNSA. V was trimmed by 5 bases and J by 4 bases, leaving 17 bases between them. The CDR3 here is CASSARRTVRETQYF. DNA for the CDR3: TGTGCCAGCAGCGCTAGGAGGACAGTCAGAGAGACCCAGTACTTC.

The rearrangement links TRBV29-1 to TRBJ1-3, with 7 bases matching TRBD1. This CDR3 has 12 residues. Looked up from germline, CDR1 is SQVTM and CDR2 is ANQGSEA. With 7 bases clipped from V and 4 bases from J, the junction kept 4 bases outside the gene matches. CDR3 amino acids: CSGRTGGNTIYF. The CDR3 DNA is TGCAGCGGCAGGACAGGAGGAAACACCATATATTTT. The variable domain in full, completed from reference TRBV29-1 and TRBJ1-3, reads SAVISQKPSRDICQRGTSLTIQCQVDSQVTMMFWYRQQPGQSLTLIATANQGSEATYESGFVIDKFPISRPNLTFSTLTVSNMSPEDSSIYLCSGRTGGNTIYFGEGSWLTVV.

J is TRBJ2-2 and V is TRBV6-5, with 7 bases aligning to TRBD1. V trimming: 6 bases; J trimming: 2 bases; junction bases outside the gene matches: 3. CDR3 length equals 14 residues. In germline, CDR1 is MNHEY, CDR2 SVGAGI. CDR3 coding DNA: TGTGCCAGCAGGCGACAGGGCAACACCGGGGAGCTGTTTTTT. This gives the protein CASRRQGNTGELFF.

The chain combines TRBV6-4 with TRBJ1-6; 7 bases match TRBD1. The trim removed 6 bases at V and 0 bases at J, leaving 2 bases unmatched. The CDR3 covers 15 residues. CDR1 and CDR2 (germline): MRHNA, SNTAGT. Here the CDR3 reads CASRTGSSYNSPLHF. Written as DNA, the CDR3 is TGTGCCAGCAGGACAGGGAGCTCCTATAATTCACCCCTCCACTTT.

V gene TRBV2 combines with J gene TRBJ2-3; 7 nucleotides align to TRBD2. V dropped 2 bases and J dropped 0; count of bases not matched to a gene: 2. Per the germline V gene, CDR1 is SNHLY and CDR2 is FYNNEI. CDR3 size: 15 residues. In DNA, the CDR3 is TGTGCCAGCAGTGAACCGGGACTAAGCACAGATACGCAGTATTTT. Protein sequence: CASSEPGLSTDTQYF.

This chain connects TRBV28 to TRBJ1-6, with 7 positions matching TRBD1. Trimming took 4 bases from V and 10 from J; bases not matched to a gene: 10. The CDR3 totals 15 residues. Germline V CDR1 and CDR2: MDHEN, SYDVKM. CDR3 coding DNA: TGTGCCAGCAGTTCGCGGACAGGCCCTTACTCACCCCTCCACTTT. Translating gives CASSSRTGPYSPLHF.

The rearrangement uses TRBV6-5 and TRBJ2-7; 13 bases are a match to TRBD2. The CDR3 runs to 15 residues. Germline CDR1 MNHEY, CDR2 SVGAGI. V trimming: 7 bases; J trimming: 4 bases; junction bases outside the gene matches: 7. In nucleotides, the CDR3 is TGTGCCAGCAAACCGGGACTAGCGGGAAGTTACGAGCAGTACTTC. It yields the protein CASKPGLAGSYEQYF.

The CDR3 loop reads CSVQTGPMNTEAFF. The CDR3 DNA reads TGCAGCGTTCAGACAGGGCCCATGAACACTGAAGCTTTCTTT. This chain uses TRBV29-1 with TRBJ1-1, with 7 bases lining up with TRBD1. Germline V gene data show CDR1 as SQVTM and CDR2 as ANQGSEA. The CDR3 is 14 amino acids. V gave up 5 bases and J gave up 0 bases; unmatched junction bases: 6.

The chain has TRBV19 and TRBJ1-1; D call uncertain. CDR1 is LNHDA and CDR2 is SQIVND in the germline V gene (reference sequence). Trimming removed 5 bases from V and 0 bases from J, with 10 bases in between. The CDR3 covers 14 residues. The CDR3 region is CASSPGHMNTEAFF. CDR3 sequence (DNA): TGTGCCAGTAGTCCAGGCCACATGAACACTGAAGCTTTCTTT.

The genes are TRBV29-1 and TRBJ1-1; 11 bases are a match to TRBD1. Germline CDR1 reads SQVTM; CDR2 reads ANQGSEA. This CDR3 comprises 15 residues. After removal of 5 bases from V and 11 bases from J, the junction contained 16 bases not matched to a gene. CDR3 protein: CSVTNVGGTGGKAFF. The CDR3 DNA reads as TGCAGCGTTACAAACGTGGGCGGGACAGGGGGGAAGGCTTTCTTT.

This sequence joins TRBV18 and TRBJ1-5, with 8 bases identical to TRBD1. Trimming removed 3 bases from V and 7 bases from J; junction bases left unmatched: 8. The CDR3 spans 15 residues. CDR1 is KGHSH, CDR2 LQKENI, per germline. The CDR3 nucleotides read TGTGCCAGCTCACCCCTGGGACAGGTCGCCCAGCCCCAGCATTTT. Protein sequence: CASSPLGQVAQPQHF.

The chain employs TRBV10-3 and TRBJ1-5, with D unresolved. There are 14 residues in the CDR3. Per the germline V gene, CDR1 is ENHRY and CDR2 is SYGVKD. Trimming took off 0 bases at V and 4 bases at J, with 7 bases between the two ends. CDR3 nucleotides: TGTGCCATCAGTGAGTCGACACAAAATCAGCCCCAGCATTTT. Protein product: CAISESTQNQPQHF.

The V gene is TRBV7-8, the J gene TRBJ2-5; TRBD2 aligns across 10 bases. The CDR3 has 15 amino acids. Germline CDR1 is SGHVS and CDR2 is FQNEAQ. Trimming took 4 bases from V and 5 from J; bases not matched to a gene: 7. The CDR3 protein is CASSSPLAGVETQYF. The CDR3 coding sequence is TGTGCCAGCAGCTCTCCCCTAGCGGGAGTGGAGACCCAGTACTTC.

The chain links TRBV6-5 to TRBJ1-2; TRBD1 might be the D (6 bases). The CDR3 totals 14 residues. V was shortened by 5 bases and J by 8 bases, with 18 bases between the two germline ends. The V gene's germline CDR1 is MNHEY and CDR2 SVGAGI. The CDR3 nucleotides read TGTGCCAGCAGTCCCGCGGGGGGCCGAGGGGGCTACACCTTC. Translation: CASSPAGGRGGYTF.

In its sample, this clone was seen a few times. The chain carries TRBV2 and TRBJ1-6, with a weak D call TRBD1 (5 bases). Per the germline V gene, CDR1 is SNHLY and CDR2 is FYNNEI. Trimming pared 6 bases from V and 9 bases from J, leaving 15 bases between. This CDR3 is built from 14 residues. The CDR3 DNA reads TGTGCCAGCAGCGTTGGATGGGGCAGTTCACCCCTCCACTTT. Amino acids: CASSVGWGSSPLHF.

CDR3: CASSDNGLANYGYTF. CDR3 coding DNA: TGTGCCAGCAGTGATAACGGACTAGCTAACTATGGCTACACCTTC. This chain connects TRBV6-1 to TRBJ1-2; no clear D. Germline CDR1 and CDR2: MNHNS and SASEGT. Trimming took off 3 bases at V and 0 bases at J, with 11 bases between the two ends. The CDR3 is 15 residues long.

CDR3 amino acids: CSGGPANEQFF. Written as DNA, the CDR3 is TGCAGCGGAGGACCGGCCAATGAGCAGTTCTTC. J is TRBJ2-1 and V is TRBV20-1; tentative D call: TRBD2 (5 bases). The germline CDR1 and CDR2 sequences are DFQATT and SNEGSKA (reference sequence). The CDR3 covers 11 residues.

The chain has TRBV14 and TRBJ1-3; no clear D. The CDR3 runs 16 residues. Trimming stripped 0 bases from V and 8 bases from J, with 17 bases between. CDR1 and CDR2 (germline): SGHDN, FVKESK. CDR3 sequence (DNA): TGTGCCAGCAGCCAAGATCGTGCCTCTTATAGTGACACCATATATTTT. Encoded protein: CASSQDRASYSDTIYF.

The chain joins TRBV10-3 to TRBJ2-6; maybe TRBD1 (5 bases). Germline assignment: CDR1 ENHRY and CDR2 SYGVKD. The CDR3 is 14 residues long. V gave up 11 bases and J gave up 0 bases, with 11 bases separating them. This CDR3 reads CAASQGSGANVLTF. The CDR3 region has the DNA TGTGCCGCCAGCCAGGGCTCTGGGGCCAACGTCCTGACTTTC.

This chain joins TRBV19 and TRBJ1-4; possible D gene TRBD1, 6 bases. The CDR3 has 15 amino acids. Trimming removed 4 bases at V and 5 bases at J, with 14 bases between. Per the germline V gene, CDR1 is LNHDA and CDR2 is SQIVND (reference sequence). This chain's CDR3 is CASSKQRQANEKLFF. For the CDR3, the DNA is TGTGCCAGTAGTAAACAACGACAGGCGAATGAAAAACTGTTTTTT.